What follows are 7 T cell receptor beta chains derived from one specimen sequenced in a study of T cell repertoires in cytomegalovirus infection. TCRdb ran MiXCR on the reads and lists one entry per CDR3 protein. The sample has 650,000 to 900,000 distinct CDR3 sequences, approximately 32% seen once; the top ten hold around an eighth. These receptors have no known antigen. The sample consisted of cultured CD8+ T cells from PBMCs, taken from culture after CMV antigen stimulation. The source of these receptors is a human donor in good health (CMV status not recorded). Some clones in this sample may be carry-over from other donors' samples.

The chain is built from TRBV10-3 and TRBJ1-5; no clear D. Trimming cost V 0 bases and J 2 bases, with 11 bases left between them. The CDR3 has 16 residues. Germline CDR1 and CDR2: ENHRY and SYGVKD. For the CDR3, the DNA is TGTGCCATCAGTGAGTCAGGCCCGGGAGGCAATCAGCCCCAGCATTTT. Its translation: CAISESGPGGNQPQHF.

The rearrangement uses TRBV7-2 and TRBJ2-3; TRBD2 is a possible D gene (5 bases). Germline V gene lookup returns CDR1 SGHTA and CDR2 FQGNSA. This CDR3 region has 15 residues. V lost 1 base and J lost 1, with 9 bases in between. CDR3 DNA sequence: TGTGCCAGCAGCTTAGTAGAGGGCGGCACAGATACGCAGTATTTT. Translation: CASSLVEGGTDTQYF.

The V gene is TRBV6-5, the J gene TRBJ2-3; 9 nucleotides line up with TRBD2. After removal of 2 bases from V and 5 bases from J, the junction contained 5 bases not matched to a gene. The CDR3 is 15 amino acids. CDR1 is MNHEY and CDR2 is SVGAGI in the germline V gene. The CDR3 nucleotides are TGTGCCAGCAGTTACGGGCGGGGGGGGAGAGATACGCAGTATTTT. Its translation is CASSYGRGGRDTQYF.

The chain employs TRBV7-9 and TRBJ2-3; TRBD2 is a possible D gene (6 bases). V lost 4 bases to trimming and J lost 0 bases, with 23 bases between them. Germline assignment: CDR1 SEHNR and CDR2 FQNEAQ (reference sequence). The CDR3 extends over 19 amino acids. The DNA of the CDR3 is TGTGCCAGCAGCTCCCCTCGGGACGGGGGACCTTCTAGCACAGATACGCAGTATTTT. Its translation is CASSSPRDGGPSSTDTQYF.

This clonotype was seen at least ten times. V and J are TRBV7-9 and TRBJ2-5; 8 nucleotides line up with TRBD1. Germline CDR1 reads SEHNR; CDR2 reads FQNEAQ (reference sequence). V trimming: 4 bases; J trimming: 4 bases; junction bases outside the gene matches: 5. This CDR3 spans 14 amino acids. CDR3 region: CASSSRTGPETQYF. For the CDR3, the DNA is TGTGCCAGCAGCTCGAGGACAGGGCCAGAGACCCAGTACTTC.

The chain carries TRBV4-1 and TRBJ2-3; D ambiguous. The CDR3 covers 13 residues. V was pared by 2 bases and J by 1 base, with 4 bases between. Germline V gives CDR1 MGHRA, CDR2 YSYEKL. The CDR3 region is CASSQIGTDTQYF. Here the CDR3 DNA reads TGCGCCAGCAGCCAAATAGGCACAGATACGCAGTATTTT.

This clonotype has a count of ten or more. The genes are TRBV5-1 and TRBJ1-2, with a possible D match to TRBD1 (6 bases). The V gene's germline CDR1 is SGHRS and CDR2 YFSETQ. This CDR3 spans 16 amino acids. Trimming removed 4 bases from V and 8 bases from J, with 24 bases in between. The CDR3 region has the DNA TGCGCCAGCAGCAACTACCGGGACACTTGGCCTGGAGGCTACACCTTC. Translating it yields CASSNYRDTWPGGYTF.